The T cell receptor beta chain under discussion was sequenced for a study of identical twins. Template switching introduced a universal primer site, and the cDNA bore unique molecular identifiers. TCRdb reprocessed the 5' RACE reads with MiXCR, giving one entry per CDR3 protein. The sample has 240,000 or so distinct CDR3 sequences, about 11% seen once. Findings and limits, study-wide: Where beta out-of-frame sequences were concerned, excess twin sharing was weaker. Clonotypes of the beta chain that were abundant in cord blood carried fewer insertions (memory repertoires showed none). Zero-insertion analyses could be partly confounded by invariant MAIT and iNKT cells.

This clonotype showed up many times. Its target is unknown. Sequenced: memory T cells sorted from blood. This clonotype originated in a man over 45 in good health.

The CDR3 DNA reads TGTGCCAGCAGCTTAGATAGGAGAGAGACCCAGTACTTC. Residues: CASSLDRRETQYF. The rearrangement uses TRBV7-2 and TRBJ2-5, with D unclear. The CDR3 is 13 residues long. Germline lookup yields CDR1 SGHTA and CDR2 FQGNSA. V was trimmed by 1 base and J by 4 bases, leaving 7 bases between them.